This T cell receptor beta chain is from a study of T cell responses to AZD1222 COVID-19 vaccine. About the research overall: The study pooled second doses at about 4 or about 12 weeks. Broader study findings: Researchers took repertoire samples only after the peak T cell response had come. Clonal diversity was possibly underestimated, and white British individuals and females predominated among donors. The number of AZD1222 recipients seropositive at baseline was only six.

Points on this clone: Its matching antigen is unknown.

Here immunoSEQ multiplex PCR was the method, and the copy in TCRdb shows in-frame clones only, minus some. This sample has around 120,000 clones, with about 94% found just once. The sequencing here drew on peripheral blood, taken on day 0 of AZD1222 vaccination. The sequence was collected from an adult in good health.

This chain's CDR3 is CASSRPESYGYTF. The CDR3 DNA reads TGTGCCAGCAGCCGACCAGAATCCTATGGCTACACCTTC. V and J are TRBV7-9 and TRBJ1-2; D is unclear. Per the germline V gene, CDR1 is SEHNR and CDR2 is FQNEAQ (reference sequence). The CDR3 is 13 residues long. V was clipped by 5 bases and J by 4 bases, with 11 bases between them.